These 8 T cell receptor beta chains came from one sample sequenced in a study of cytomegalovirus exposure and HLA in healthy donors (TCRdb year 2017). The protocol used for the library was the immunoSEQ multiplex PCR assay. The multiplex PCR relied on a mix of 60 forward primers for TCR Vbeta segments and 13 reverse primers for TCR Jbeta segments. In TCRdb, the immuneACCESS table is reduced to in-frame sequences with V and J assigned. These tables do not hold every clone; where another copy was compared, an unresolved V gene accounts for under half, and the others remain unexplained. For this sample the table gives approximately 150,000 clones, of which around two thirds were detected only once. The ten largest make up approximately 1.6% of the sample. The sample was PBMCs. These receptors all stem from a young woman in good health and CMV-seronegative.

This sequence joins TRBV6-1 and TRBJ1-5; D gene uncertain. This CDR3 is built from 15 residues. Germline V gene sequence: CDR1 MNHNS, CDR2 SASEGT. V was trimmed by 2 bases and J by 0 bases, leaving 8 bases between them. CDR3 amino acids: CASSERGYSNQPQHF. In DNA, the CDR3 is TGTGCCAGCAGTGAACGGGGTTATAGCAATCAGCCCCAGCATTTT.

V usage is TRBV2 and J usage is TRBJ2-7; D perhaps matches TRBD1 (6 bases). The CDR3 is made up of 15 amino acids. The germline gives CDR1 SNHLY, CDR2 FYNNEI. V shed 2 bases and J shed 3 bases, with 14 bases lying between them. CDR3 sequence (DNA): TGTGCCAGCAGTGAACAGGGGCCACCGCTCTACGAGCAGTACGTC. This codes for CASSEQGPPLYEQYV.

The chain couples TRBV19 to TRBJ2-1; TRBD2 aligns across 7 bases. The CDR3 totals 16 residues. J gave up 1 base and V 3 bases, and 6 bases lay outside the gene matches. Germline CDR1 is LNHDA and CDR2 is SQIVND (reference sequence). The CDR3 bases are TGTGCCAGTAGTATTGCCCGGGGGGTATCCTACAATGAGCAGTTCTTC. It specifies CASSIARGVSYNEQFF.

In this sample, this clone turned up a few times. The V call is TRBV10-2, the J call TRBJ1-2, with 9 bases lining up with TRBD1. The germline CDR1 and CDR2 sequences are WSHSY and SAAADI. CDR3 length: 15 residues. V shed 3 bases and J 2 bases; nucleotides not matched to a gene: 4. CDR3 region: CASSDSGQGNYGYTF. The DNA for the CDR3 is TGCGCCAGCAGTGATTCAGGACAGGGGAACTATGGCTACACCTTC.

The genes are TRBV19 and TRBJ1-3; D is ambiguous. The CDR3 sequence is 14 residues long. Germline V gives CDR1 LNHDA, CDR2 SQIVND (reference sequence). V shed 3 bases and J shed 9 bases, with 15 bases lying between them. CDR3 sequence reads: CASSILGFSGTIYF. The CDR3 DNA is TGTGCCAGTAGTATCCTGGGTTTCTCGGGCACCATATATTTT. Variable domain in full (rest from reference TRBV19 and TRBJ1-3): DGGITQSPKYLFRKEGQNVTLSCEQNLNHDAMYWYRQDPGQGLRLIYYSQIVNDFQKGDIAEGYSVSREKKESFPLTVTSAQKNPTAFYLCASSILGFSGTIYFGEGSWLTVV.

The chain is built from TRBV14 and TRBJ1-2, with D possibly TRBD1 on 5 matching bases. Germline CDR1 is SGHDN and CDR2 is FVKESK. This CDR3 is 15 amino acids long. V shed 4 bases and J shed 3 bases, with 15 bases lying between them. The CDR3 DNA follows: TGTGCCAGCAGCCGCAGTCCGGGGGGAGACTATGGCTACACCTTC. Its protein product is CASSRSPGGDYGYTF.

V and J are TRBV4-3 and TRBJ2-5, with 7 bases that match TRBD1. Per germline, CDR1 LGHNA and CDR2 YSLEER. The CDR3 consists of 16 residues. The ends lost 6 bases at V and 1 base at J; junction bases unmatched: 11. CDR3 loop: CASSSRPQGPQETQYF. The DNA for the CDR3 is TGCGCCAGCAGTTCCCGGCCACAGGGGCCCCAAGAGACCCAGTACTTC.

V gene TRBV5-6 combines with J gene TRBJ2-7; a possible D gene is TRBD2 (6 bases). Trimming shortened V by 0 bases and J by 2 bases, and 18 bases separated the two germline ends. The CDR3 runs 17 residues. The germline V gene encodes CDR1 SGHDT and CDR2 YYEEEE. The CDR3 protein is CASSLGWRRELPYEQYV. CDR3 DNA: TGTGCCAGCAGCTTGGGATGGAGGCGGGAACTTCCCTACGAGCAGTACGTC.